Sequencing of this TCR beta chain was carried out in a study of identical twins. This clonotype was found many times. TCRdb re-analysed the 5' RACE reads in MiXCR, keeping a single row per CDR3 protein. The data show about 390,000 distinct CDR3 sequences, 7% to 9.5% seen once. The CDR3 spans 15 residues. Trimming stripped 3 bases from V and 5 bases from J, with 14 bases between. Germline CDR1 MNHEY, CDR2 SVGAGI. Sequenced sample: naive T cells sorted from blood. The chain employs TRBV6-5 and TRBJ2-1; perhaps TRBD2 as D (6 bases). The clonotype originates from a woman aged 45-65 years in good health. This CDR3 is CASSYSGLKHNEQFF. The CDR3 DNA follows: TGTGCCAGCAGTTATTCGGGACTCAAGCACAATGAGCAGTTCTTC.